These 23 T cell receptor beta chains were sequenced from one sample in a study of blood T cell repertoires in COVID-19. This table comes from immunoSEQ multiplex PCR, and its TCRdb copy is limited to in-frame clones, with some not included. Counted here are about 160,000 clones, more than 80% occurring once; the ten biggest clones make up about an eighth. The sequencing sample was made of peripheral blood. The receptors here all came from a man in his late teens or twenties with COVID-19, enrolled during active disease.

The genes are TRBV5-1 and TRBJ2-1; 9 nucleotides align to TRBD2. The J segment lost 12 bases and the V segment lost 0 bases, leaving 7 bases of the junction unmatched. Germline loops: CDR1 SGHRS, CDR2 YFSETQ. CDR3 length: 14 amino acids. The CDR3 DNA sequence: TGCGCCAGCAGCTTGGTCGGTAGCGGGAGTAGGCAGTTCTTC. As protein: CASSLVGSGSRQFF. Together with reference TRBV5-1 and TRBJ2-1, the CDR3 gives the full variable domain: KAGVTQTPRYLIKTRGQQVTLSCSPISGHRSVSWYQQTPGQGLQFLFEYFSETQRNKGNFPGRFSGRQFSNSRSEMNVSTLELGDSALYLCASSLVGSGSRQFFGPGTRLTVL.

V usage is TRBV28 and J usage is TRBJ1-2; D is unresolved. The length of the CDR3 is 14 residues. Per germline, CDR1 MDHEN and CDR2 SYDVKM. The V end lost 6 bases, the J end lost 0 bases, and 11 bases lay between the germline ends. As DNA, the CDR3 is TGTGCCAGCAGACCCGACGGGACTAACTATGGCTACACCTTC. Amino acids: CASRPDGTNYGYTF.

This chain uses TRBV19 with TRBJ2-7; D gene unclear. Trimming removed 5 bases from V and 3 bases from J, with 14 bases in between. Germline assignment: CDR1 LNHDA and CDR2 SQIVND (reference sequence). CDR3 length: 14 amino acids. The CDR3 is CASSPGLSGYEQYF. In DNA form, the CDR3 reads TGTGCCAGTAGTCCCGGTCTGTCAGGCTACGAGCAGTACTTC.

The rearrangement links TRBV28 to TRBJ1-3; 7 nucleotides align to TRBD1. This CDR3 comprises 18 residues. V shed 3 bases, J shed 4 bases, and the junction held 15 bases outside the gene matches. Germline V gives CDR1 MDHEN, CDR2 SYDVKM. The CDR3 reads CASSLVGRGYAEGNTIYF. CDR3 coding DNA: TGTGCCAGCAGTTTGGTTGGCAGGGGGTATGCCGAAGGAAACACCATATATTTT.

The V and J genes are TRBV7-6 and TRBJ1-5; D perhaps matches TRBD1 (5 bases). This CDR3 region has 13 residues. Per germline, CDR1 SGHVS and CDR2 FNYEAQ. Trimming left V 0 bases short and J 11 bases short, with 11 bases between. CDR3 region: CASSLARGGAQHF. CDR3 DNA: TGTGCCAGCAGCTTAGCGCGGGGGGGGGCCCAGCATTTT.

The CDR3 sequence: CASATGGSSYEQYF. The CDR3 DNA follows: TGTGCCAGCGCAACAGGGGGGTCCTCCTACGAGCAGTACTTC. The rearrangement links TRBV28 to TRBJ2-7, with 8 nucleotides matching TRBD1. Germline assignment: CDR1 MDHEN and CDR2 SYDVKM. The CDR3 is made up of 14 amino acids. The junction had 6 bases not matched to a gene; V was cut back by 8 bases and J by 0 bases.

The chain combines TRBV9 with TRBJ1-6, with D tentatively TRBD1 (6 bases). The CDR3 is made up of 12 amino acids. Trimming left V 4 bases short and J 12 bases short, with 11 bases between. Germline-derived CDR1 and CDR2 are SGDLS and YYNGEE. The CDR3 sequence is CASSPQGQPLHF. The DNA for the CDR3 is TGTGCCAGCAGCCCCCAGGGGCAACCCCTCCACTTT.

The chain is built from TRBV5-1 and TRBJ2-5; no firm D call. Looked up from germline, CDR1 is SGHRS and CDR2 is YFSETQ. CDR3 length: 14 amino acids. V was clipped by 0 bases and J by 5 bases, with 11 bases between them. As DNA, the CDR3 is TGCGCCAGCAGCTTGGCCTTAAACGGGGAGACCCAGTACTTC. Its protein product is CASSLALNGETQYF.

In nucleotides, the CDR3 is TGTGCCAGTGGCCCGGGGACAAAGTACGAGCAGTACTTC. Translation: CASGPGTKYEQYF. V is TRBV19 and J is TRBJ2-7; maybe TRBD1 (6 bases). Germline V gene lookup returns CDR1 LNHDA and CDR2 SQIVND (reference sequence). V shed 8 bases and J shed 4 bases, with 15 bases lying between them. This CDR3 spans 13 amino acids.

The chain links TRBV5-1 to TRBJ1-2, with 7 bases identical to TRBD1. V lost 4 bases, J lost 5 bases, and 11 bases stayed unmatched. Germline assignment: CDR1 SGHRS and CDR2 YFSETQ. The CDR3 sequence is 15 residues long. The CDR3: CASSPETGRFYGYTF. The CDR3 bases are TGCGCCAGCAGCCCCGAGACAGGGAGGTTTTATGGCTACACCTTC.

The chain employs TRBV4-1 and TRBJ2-1; D remains unclear. Trimming pared 1 base from V and 3 bases from J, leaving 4 bases between. Looked up from germline, CDR1 is MGHRA and CDR2 is YSYEKL. This CDR3 comprises 13 residues. CDR3 protein: CASSQANYNEQFF. In nucleotides, the CDR3 is TGCGCCAGCAGCCAAGCCAACTACAATGAGCAGTTCTTC.

J is TRBJ2-2 and V is TRBV19, with D perhaps TRBD1 (6 bases). The length of the CDR3 is 14 residues. Per the germline V gene, CDR1 is LNHDA and CDR2 is SQIVND (reference sequence). The ends were cut back, 6 bases at V and 3 bases at J, with 11 bases in the middle. The CDR3 protein is CASSTSGDTGELFF. The CDR3 region has the DNA TGTGCCAGTAGCACGTCAGGGGACACCGGGGAGCTGTTTTTT. Looking up the rest from reference TRBV19 and TRBJ2-2 gives the full variable domain: DGGITQSPKYLFRKEGQNVTLSCEQNLNHDAMYWYRQDPGQGLRLIYYSQIVNDFQKGDIAEGYSVSREKKESFPLTVTSAQKNPTAFYLCASSTSGDTGELFFGEGSRLTVL.

The rearrangement joins TRBV5-4 to TRBJ1-6, with D possibly being TRBD1 (6 bases). V shed 4 bases and J shed 3 bases, with 14 bases lying between them. Germline assignment: CDR1 SGHNT and CDR2 YYREEE (reference sequence). The CDR3 spans 16 residues. The CDR3 DNA sequence: TGTGCCAGCAGCCCTCGGGTGACAGGCTATAATTCACCCCTCCACTTT. Encoded protein: CASSPRVTGYNSPLHF.

The rearrangement uses TRBV28 and TRBJ2-3, with a possible D match to TRBD1 (5 bases). V lost 7 bases and J lost 2, with 13 bases in between. The CDR3 consists of 14 residues. Germline lookup yields CDR1 MDHEN and CDR2 SYDVKM. The CDR3: CASTTALPTDTQYF. The CDR3 DNA is TGTGCCAGCACGACAGCCCTACCCACAGATACGCAGTATTTT.

The rearrangement links TRBV14 to TRBJ2-2; 9 nucleotides align to TRBD2. Germline trimming cut 8 bases from V and 4 bases from J; bases unmatched to any gene: 17. In germline, CDR1 is SGHDN, CDR2 FVKESK. The CDR3 extends over 18 amino acids. The DNA of the CDR3 is TGTGCCAGCCCGAAGGCTATGGCGGGAGGGCCGGGCACCGGGGAGCTGTTTTTT. This sequence encodes CASPKAMAGGPGTGELFF.

The rearrangement uses TRBV7-2 and TRBJ2-2; no clear D gene. V lost 0 bases and J 1 base, leaving 6 bases between the germline ends. CDR1 is SGHTA, CDR2 FQGNSA, per germline. This CDR3 comprises 15 residues. The CDR3, as DNA: TGTGCCAGCAGCTTAGCTAGCCAGAACACCGGGGAGCTGTTTTTT. As protein: CASSLASQNTGELFF.

This chain uses TRBV29-1 with TRBJ2-3; TRBD2 is a possible D gene (6 bases). The germline V gene encodes CDR1 SQVTM and CDR2 ANQGSEA. Trimming shortened V by 7 bases and J by 2 bases, and 16 bases separated the two germline ends. This CDR3 contains 14 residues. The CDR3 protein is CSGAGSRHTDTQYF. Here the CDR3 DNA reads TGCAGCGGGGCCGGGAGCCGCCACACAGATACGCAGTATTTT.

This chain links TRBV4-3 with TRBJ2-3, with 9 bases aligning to TRBD2. The V and J ends lost 3 bases and 4 bases, in that order; junction bases with no gene match: 5. The CDR3 has 15 residues. In germline, CDR1 is LGHNA, CDR2 YSLEER. In DNA, the CDR3 is TGCGCCAGCAGCCAGCTTAGCGGGAGATCAGATACGCAGTATTTT. Its translation is CASSQLSGRSDTQYF.

The V call is TRBV3-1 (or the pseudogene TRBV3-2), the J call TRBJ1-1; no definite D call. Trimming took off 4 bases at V and 0 bases at J, with 9 bases between the two ends. Germline CDR1 reads LGHDT; CDR2 reads YNNKEL (reference sequence). CDR3 size: 14 residues. In nucleotides, the CDR3 is TGTGCCAGCAGCCCCGGGATTCTGAACACTGAAGCTTTCTTT. Its protein product is CASSPGILNTEAFF.

The chain combines TRBV3-1 (or the pseudogene TRBV3-2) with TRBJ2-2; no clear D. V shed 3 bases and J shed 7 bases, with 9 bases lying between them. CDR1 and CDR2 (germline): LGHDT, YNNKEL (reference sequence). This CDR3 comprises 13 residues. The CDR3 loop reads CASSHSVGGELFF. CDR3 nucleotides: TGTGCCAGCAGCCACAGCGTGGGCGGGGAGCTGTTTTTT.

There are a few counts of this clone. This rearrangement joins TRBV5-6 to TRBJ2-5, with 9 positions matching TRBD1. CDR3 length: 15 amino acids. Germline values: CDR1 SGHDT, CDR2 YYEEEE. V was clipped by 0 bases and J by 2 bases; unmatched bases: 2. CDR3 nucleotide sequence: TGTGCCAGCAGCTTGGGGACAGGGGTTCAAGAGACCCAGTACTTC. Encoded protein: CASSLGTGVQETQYF.

J is TRBJ2-5 and V is TRBV9, with TRBD2 matching 7 bases. The CDR3 is made up of 16 amino acids. In germline, CDR1 is SGDLS, CDR2 YYNGEE. Losses at the gene ends were 0 bases for V and 2 bases for J; bases not matched to a gene: 7. The CDR3 sequence is CASSVGLADFQETQYF. CDR3 DNA sequence: TGTGCCAGCAGCGTAGGTCTAGCGGACTTTCAAGAGACCCAGTACTTC.

The gene calls are TRBV6-4 and TRBJ2-2; TRBD1 agrees at 8 bases. This CDR3 comprises 13 residues. The germline CDR1 and CDR2 sequences are MRHNA and SNTAGT. With V trimmed by 8 bases and J by 5 bases, 4 bases remained unmatched. CDR3 protein: CASGQGPTGELFF. For the CDR3, the DNA is TGTGCCAGCGGACAGGGACCAACCGGGGAGCTGTTTTTT.